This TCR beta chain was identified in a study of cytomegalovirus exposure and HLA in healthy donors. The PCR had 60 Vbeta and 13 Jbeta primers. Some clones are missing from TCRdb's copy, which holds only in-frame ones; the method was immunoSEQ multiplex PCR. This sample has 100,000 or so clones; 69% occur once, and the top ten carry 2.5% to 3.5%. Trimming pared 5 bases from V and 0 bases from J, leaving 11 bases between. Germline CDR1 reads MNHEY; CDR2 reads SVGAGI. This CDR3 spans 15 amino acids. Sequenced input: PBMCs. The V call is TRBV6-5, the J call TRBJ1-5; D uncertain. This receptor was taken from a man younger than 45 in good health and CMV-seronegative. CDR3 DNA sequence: TGTGCCAGCAGTCCAAGGCGGAATAGCAATCAGCCCCAGCATTTT. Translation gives CASSPRRNSNQPQHF.